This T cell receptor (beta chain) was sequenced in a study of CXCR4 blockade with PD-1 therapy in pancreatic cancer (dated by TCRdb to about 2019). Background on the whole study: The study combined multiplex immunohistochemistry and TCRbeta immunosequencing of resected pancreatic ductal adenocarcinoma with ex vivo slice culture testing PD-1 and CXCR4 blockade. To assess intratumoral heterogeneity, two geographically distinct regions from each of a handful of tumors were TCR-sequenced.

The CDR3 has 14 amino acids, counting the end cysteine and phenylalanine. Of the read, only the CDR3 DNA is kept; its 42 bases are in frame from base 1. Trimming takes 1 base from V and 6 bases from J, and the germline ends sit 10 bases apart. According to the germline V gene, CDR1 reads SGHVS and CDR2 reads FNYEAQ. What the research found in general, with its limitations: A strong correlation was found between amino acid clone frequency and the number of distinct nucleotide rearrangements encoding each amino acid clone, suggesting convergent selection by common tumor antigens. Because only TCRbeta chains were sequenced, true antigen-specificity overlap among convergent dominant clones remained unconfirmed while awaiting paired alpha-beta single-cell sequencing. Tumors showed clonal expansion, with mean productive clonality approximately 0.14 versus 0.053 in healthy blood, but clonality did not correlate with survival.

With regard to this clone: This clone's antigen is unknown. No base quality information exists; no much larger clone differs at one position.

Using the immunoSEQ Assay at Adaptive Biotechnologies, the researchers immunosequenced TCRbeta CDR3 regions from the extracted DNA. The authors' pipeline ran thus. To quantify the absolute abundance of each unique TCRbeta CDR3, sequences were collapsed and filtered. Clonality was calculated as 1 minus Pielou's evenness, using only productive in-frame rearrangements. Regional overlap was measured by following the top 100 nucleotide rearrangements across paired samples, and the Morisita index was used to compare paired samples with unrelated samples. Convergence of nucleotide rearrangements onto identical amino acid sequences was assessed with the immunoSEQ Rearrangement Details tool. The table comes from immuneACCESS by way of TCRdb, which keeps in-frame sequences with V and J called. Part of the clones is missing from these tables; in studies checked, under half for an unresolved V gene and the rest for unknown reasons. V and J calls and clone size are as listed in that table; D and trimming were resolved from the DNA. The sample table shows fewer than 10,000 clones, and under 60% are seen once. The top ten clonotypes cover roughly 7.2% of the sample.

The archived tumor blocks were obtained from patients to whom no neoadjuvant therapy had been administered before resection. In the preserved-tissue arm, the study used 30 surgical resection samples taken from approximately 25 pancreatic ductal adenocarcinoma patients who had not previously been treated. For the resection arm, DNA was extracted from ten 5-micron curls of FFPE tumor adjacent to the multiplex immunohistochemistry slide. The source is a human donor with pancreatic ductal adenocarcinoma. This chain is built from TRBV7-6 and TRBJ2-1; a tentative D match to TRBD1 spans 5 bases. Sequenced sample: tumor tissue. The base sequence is TGTGCCAGCAGCTTAGGGGCCAGGGTCAATGAGCAGTTCTTC. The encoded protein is CASSLGARVNEQFF.